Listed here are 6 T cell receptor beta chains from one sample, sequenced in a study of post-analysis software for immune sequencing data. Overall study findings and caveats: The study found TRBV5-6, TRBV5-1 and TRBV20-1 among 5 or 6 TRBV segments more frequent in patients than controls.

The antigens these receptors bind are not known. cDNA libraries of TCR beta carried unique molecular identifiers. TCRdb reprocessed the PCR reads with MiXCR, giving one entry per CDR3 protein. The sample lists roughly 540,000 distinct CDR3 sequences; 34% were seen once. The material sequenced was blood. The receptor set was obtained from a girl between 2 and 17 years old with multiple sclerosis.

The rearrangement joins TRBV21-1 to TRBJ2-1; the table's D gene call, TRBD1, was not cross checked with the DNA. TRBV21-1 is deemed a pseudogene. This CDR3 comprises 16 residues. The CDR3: CASSMGQGAGYNEQFF. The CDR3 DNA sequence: TGTGCCAGCAGCATGGGACAGGGGGCGGGGTACAATGAGCAGTTCTTC.

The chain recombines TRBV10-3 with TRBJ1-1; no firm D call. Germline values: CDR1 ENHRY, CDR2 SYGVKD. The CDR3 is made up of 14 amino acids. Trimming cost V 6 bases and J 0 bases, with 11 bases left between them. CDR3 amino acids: CAIRLTTLNTEAFF. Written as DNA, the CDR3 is TGTGCCATCAGACTAACAACCCTGAACACTGAAGCTTTCTTT.

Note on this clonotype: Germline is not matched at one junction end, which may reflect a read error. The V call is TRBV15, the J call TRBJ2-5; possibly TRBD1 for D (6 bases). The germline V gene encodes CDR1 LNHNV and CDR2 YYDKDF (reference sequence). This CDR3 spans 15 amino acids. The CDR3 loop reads CATSRDPTGQETQDF. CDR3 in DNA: TGTGCCACCAGCAGAGATCCCACAGGGCAAGAGACCCAGGACTTC.

Here the CDR3 DNA reads TGTGCCAGCATTCCGGGACAGGGATACCCGAAAAAGACTGAAGCTTTCTTT. Protein sequence: CASIPGQGYPKKTEAFF. The V call is TRBV21-1, the J call TRBJ1-1; the table calls TRBD1, which could not be checked here. TRBV21-1 is designated a pseudogene. The CDR3 runs 17 residues.

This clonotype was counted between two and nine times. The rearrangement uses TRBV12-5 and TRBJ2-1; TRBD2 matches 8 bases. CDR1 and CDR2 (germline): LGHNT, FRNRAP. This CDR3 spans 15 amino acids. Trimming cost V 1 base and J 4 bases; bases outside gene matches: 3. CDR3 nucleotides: TGTGCTAGTGGTTTGGCGGGGGGGCCGTACAATGAGCAGTTCTTC. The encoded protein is CASGLAGGPYNEQFF.

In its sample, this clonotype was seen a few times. CDR3: CASSDFPGGPGANVLTF. CDR3 nucleotide sequence: TGTGCCAGCAGTGACTTCCCGGGGGGGCCTGGGGCCAACGTCCTGACTTTC. The chain recombines TRBV6-4 with TRBJ2-6; the match to TRBD2 covers 8 bases. V lost 1 base and J lost 2; bases outside the gene matches: 4. Per the germline V gene, CDR1 is MRHNA and CDR2 is SNTAGT. The length of the CDR3 is 17 residues.